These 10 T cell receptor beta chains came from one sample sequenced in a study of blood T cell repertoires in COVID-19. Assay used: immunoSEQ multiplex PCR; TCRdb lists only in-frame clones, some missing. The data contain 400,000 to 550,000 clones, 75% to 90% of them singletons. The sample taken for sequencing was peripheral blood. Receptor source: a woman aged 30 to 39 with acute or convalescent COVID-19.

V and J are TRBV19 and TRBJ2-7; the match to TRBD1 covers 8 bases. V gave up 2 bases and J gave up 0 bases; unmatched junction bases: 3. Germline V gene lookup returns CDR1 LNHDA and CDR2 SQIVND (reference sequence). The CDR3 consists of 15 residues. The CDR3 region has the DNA TGTGCCAGTAGTATAAAGACAGGGGACTCCTACGAGCAGTACTTC. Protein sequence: CASSIKTGDSYEQYF.

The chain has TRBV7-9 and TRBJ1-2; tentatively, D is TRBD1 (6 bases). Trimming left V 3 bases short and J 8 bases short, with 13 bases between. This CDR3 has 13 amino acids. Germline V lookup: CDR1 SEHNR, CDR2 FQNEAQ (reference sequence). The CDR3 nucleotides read TGTGCCAGCAGCTTGGGCCAGGGGTTCGGCTACACCTTC. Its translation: CASSLGQGFGYTF.

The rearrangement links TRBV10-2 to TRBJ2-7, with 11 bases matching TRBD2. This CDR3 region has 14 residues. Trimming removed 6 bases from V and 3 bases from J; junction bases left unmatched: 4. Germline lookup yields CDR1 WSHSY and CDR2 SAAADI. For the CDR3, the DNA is TGCGCCAGCAGGGGGACTAGCGGCGACTACGAGCAGTACTTC. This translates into CASRGTSGDYEQYF.

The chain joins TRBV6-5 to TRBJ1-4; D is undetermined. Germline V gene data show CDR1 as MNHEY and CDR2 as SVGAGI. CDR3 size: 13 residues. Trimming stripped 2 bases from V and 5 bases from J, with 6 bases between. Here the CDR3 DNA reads TGTGCCAGCAGTTACGGGCACAATGAAAAACTGTTTTTT. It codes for CASSYGHNEKLFF.

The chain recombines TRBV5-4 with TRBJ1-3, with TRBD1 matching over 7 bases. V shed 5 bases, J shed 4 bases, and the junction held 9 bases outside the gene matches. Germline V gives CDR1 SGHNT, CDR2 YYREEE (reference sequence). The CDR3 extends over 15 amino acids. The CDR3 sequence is CASRKDPGQGNTIYF. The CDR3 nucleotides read TGTGCCAGCAGAAAAGATCCGGGACAGGGAAACACCATATATTTT.

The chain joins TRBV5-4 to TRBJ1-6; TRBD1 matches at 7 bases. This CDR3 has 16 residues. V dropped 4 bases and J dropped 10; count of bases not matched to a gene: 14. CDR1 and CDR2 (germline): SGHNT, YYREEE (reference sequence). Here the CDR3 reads CASSRGQTGRSSPLHF. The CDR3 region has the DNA TGTGCCAGCAGCAGGGGACAGACGGGCAGGTCCTCACCCCTCCACTTT.

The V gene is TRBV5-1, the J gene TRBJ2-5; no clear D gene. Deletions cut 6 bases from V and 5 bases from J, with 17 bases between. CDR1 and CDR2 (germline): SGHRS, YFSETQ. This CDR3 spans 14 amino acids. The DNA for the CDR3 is TGCGCCAGCACGCCTCTAGGCGTACGGGAGACCCAGTACTTC. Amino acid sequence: CASTPLGVRETQYF. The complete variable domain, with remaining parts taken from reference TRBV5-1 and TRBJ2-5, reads KAGVTQTPRYLIKTRGQQVTLSCSPISGHRSVSWYQQTPGQGLQFLFEYFSETQRNKGNFPGRFSGRQFSNSRSEMNVSTLELGDSALYLCASTPLGVRETQYFGPGTRLLVL.

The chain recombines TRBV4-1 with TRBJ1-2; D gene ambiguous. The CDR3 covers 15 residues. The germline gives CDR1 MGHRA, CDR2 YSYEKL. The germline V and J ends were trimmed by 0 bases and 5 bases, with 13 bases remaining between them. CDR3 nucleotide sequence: TGCGCCAGCAGCCAAGATCGGGAGGAGGTATATGGCTACACCTTC. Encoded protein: CASSQDREEVYGYTF.

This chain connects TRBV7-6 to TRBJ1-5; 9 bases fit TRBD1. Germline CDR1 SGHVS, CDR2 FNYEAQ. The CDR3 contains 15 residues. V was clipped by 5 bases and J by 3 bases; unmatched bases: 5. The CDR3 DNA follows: TGTGCCAGCAGCCCGGGACAGGGCTACAATCAGCCCCAGCATTTT. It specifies CASSPGQGYNQPQHF.

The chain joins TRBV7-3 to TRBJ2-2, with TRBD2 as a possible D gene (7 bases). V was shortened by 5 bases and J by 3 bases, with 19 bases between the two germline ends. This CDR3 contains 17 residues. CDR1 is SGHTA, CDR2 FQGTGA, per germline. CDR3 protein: CASSPYGGQLDTGELFF. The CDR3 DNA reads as TGTGCCAGCAGCCCATACGGGGGGCAGTTGGACACCGGGGAGCTGTTTTTT.